One sample yielded the 5 T cell receptor beta chains listed below, sequenced in a study of shared clonotypes between healthy human individuals. Profiling relied on immunoSEQ multiplex PCR, and the TCRdb table lists in-frame clones only, not all of them. Seen here are about 450,000 clones, 75% to 85% observed once, and the top ten hold about 13%. The material sequenced was PBMCs. The receptor source for this set is a woman in her thirties or forties in good health. Some clones in this sample may be carry-over from other donors' samples.

The J gene is TRBJ2-1, the V gene TRBV7-9; 11 positions match TRBD2. Germline CDR1 SEHNR, CDR2 FQNEAQ (reference sequence). There are 15 residues in the CDR3. Unmatched junction bases numbered 5, after V lost 5 bases and J lost 5 bases. The CDR3 here is CASSMTSGTNNEQFF. The CDR3 DNA reads as TGTGCCAGCAGCATGACTAGCGGGACCAACAATGAGCAGTTCTTC.

The chain has TRBV7-9 and TRBJ2-7; D gene uncertain. Germline V gene lookup returns CDR1 SEHNR and CDR2 FQNEAQ (reference sequence). The CDR3 is made up of 11 amino acids. V lost 5 bases and J lost 7, with 9 bases in between. The CDR3 bases are TGTGCCAGCAGCCAGACGGCGGAGCAGTACTTC. Translation gives CASSQTAEQYF.

V gene TRBV6-6 combines with J gene TRBJ1-1; possibly TRBD1 for D (5 bases). Trimming cost V 6 bases and J 14 bases, with 28 bases left between them. CDR1 and CDR2 from the germline V gene are MNHNY and SVGAGI (reference sequence). The CDR3 runs to 15 residues. Here the CDR3 reads CASSRQVLGLGLAFF. CDR3 DNA: TGTGCCAGCAGCCGGCAAGTATTGGGGCTGGGTCTCGCCTTCTTT.

The chain is built from TRBV28 and TRBJ2-1, with 10 bases that match TRBD2. The germline V gene has CDR1 MDHEN and CDR2 SYDVKM. J lost 7 bases, V lost 3 bases, and 9 bases had no gene match. The CDR3 is 16 residues long. CDR3 protein: CASSFGAGGPGNEQFF. The CDR3 DNA reads TGTGCCAGCAGTTTCGGAGCGGGAGGGCCAGGAAATGAGCAGTTCTTC.

This clone has a single count. J is TRBJ2-7 and V is TRBV10-3; 7 nucleotides line up with TRBD2. This CDR3 is 15 amino acids long. With 0 bases clipped from V and 5 bases from J, the junction kept 7 bases outside the gene matches. The germline V gene has CDR1 ENHRY and CDR2 SYGVKD. The DNA of the CDR3 is TGTGCCATCAGTGAGTCGTCCCTAGCGGTACACGAGCAGTACTTC. Translated: CAISESSLAVHEQYF.